This T cell receptor (beta chain) was recovered during a study of blood T cells in healthy people across ages. This clonotype came up a few times. Its specificity is unknown. Each donor's blood draw was roughly 9.8 milliliters of peripheral blood. Broader study findings: The study could not conclusively compare naive and antigen-experienced cells, given its unsorted PBMCs.

Primed by a sample-barcoded 5' primer and a J-beta primer mix, a second PCR proceeded for 7 to 11 cycles. MiXCR was run by TCRdb on the 5' RACE reads, yielding one entry per CDR3 protein. The sample lists 800,000 to 950,000 distinct CDR3 sequences, roughly 50% seen once, with roughly 13% in the top ten. Germline V CDR1 and CDR2: MNHEY, SVGEGT. V shed 1 base and J 1 base; nucleotides not matched to a gene: 9. The CDR3 extends over 17 amino acids. The sequencing input was blood. The receptor was derived from a man aged 25-45 years in good health. This chain links TRBV6-2 or TRBV6-3 with TRBJ2-7; 8 bases agree with TRBD1. CDR3 bases: TGTGCCAGCAGTTACTACCCCGGACAGGGAGGATCCTACGAGCAGTACTTC. Translated, it gives CASSYYPGQGGSYEQYF.